This T cell receptor beta chain was documented in a study of cytomegalovirus exposure and HLA in healthy donors. Study-level findings and limits: In a later analysis, HLA-associated beta chains showed higher expansion and lower generation probabilities than comparable chains. A later analysis linked a missense variant in DCLRE1C to the trimming of TCR beta V and J genes.

V was cut by 0 bases and J by 7 bases, with 16 bases left in between. Germline loops: CDR1 SGDLS, CDR2 YYNGEE. CDR3 size: 15 residues. On this clone itself: Its antigen is unknown.

Researchers ran the PCR with 60 Vbeta and 13 Jbeta primers. Measured with immunoSEQ multiplex PCR; TCRdb has only the in-frame clones, and not every one. The sample contains around 100,000 clones, approximately 70% of which appear only once. This TCR was sampled from a man aged 35 to 55 in good health and CMV-seropositive. The chain is built from TRBV9 and TRBJ2-5; D call uncertain. The sample consisted of PBMCs. CDR3 amino acids: CASSVDSGLRGTQYF. In DNA, the CDR3 is TGTGCCAGCAGCGTAGATTCCGGGTTGCGAGGGACCCAGTACTTC.